Listed below are T cell receptor beta chains from one sample, sequenced in a study of cytomegalovirus exposure and HLA in healthy donors. Measured with immunoSEQ multiplex PCR; TCRdb has only the in-frame clones, and not every one. Of about 200,000 clones listed, about 13% are singletons. Source material: PBMCs. The receptor set was obtained from a man between 45 and 60 years old in good health and CMV-seropositive. The CDR3 runs from the conserved cysteine through the conserved F or W. The D gene is left open where the match is weak. Part of the rows lack a size; the others show once, few, many or a class for expanded clones.

V: TRBV14; J: TRBJ2-3; D: TRBD2; size: few; CDR3: CASSLSGLDTDTQYF; DNA: TGTGCCAGCAGCCTCTCGGGACTAGACACAGATACGCAGTATTTT
V: TRBV2; J: TRBJ2-5; D: TRBD2; size: .; CDR3: CASSLAGGGETQYF; DNA: TGTGCCAGCAGCCTAGCGGGGGGGGGAGAGACCCAGTACTTC
V: TRBV28; J: TRBJ1-2; D: TRBD1; size: .; CDR3: CATKTGNYGYTF; DNA: TGTGCCACAAAGACAGGGAACTATGGCTACACCTTC
V: TRBV7-2; J: TRBJ1-6; D: TRBD1; size: .; CDR3: CASSRRTGLGSPLHF; DNA: TGTGCCAGCAGCCGCCGGACAGGGCTAGGGTCACCCCTCCACTTT
V: TRBV28; J: TRBJ2-5; D: TRBD1; size: .; CDR3: CASRPTGMETQYF; DNA: TGTGCCAGCAGGCCGACAGGGATGGAGACCCAGTACTTC
V: TRBV7-9; J: TRBJ2-7; D: TRBD1; size: few; CDR3: CAVETGTASYEQYF; DNA: TGTGCCGTCGAAACCGGGACAGCCTCCTACGAGCAGTACTTC
V: TRBV19; J: TRBJ1-2; D: TRBD1; size: .; CDR3: CASSNRDRVNYGYTF; DNA: TGTGCCAGTAGTAACCGGGACAGGGTTAACTATGGCTACACCTTC
V: TRBV19; J: TRBJ1-2; D: TRBD1; size: few; CDR3: CASSTLRGQLTYGYTF; DNA: TGTGCCAGTAGTACCCTACGGGGACAGCTGACCTATGGCTACACCTTC
V: TRBV7-2; J: TRBJ2-5; D: TRBD2; size: .; CDR3: CASTTWGGETQYF; DNA: TGTGCCAGCACCACTTGGGGGGGAGAGACCCAGTACTTC
V: TRBV18; J: TRBJ2-2; D: .; size: few; CDR3: CASSLASAGELFF; DNA: TGTGCCAGCTCACTAGCTAGCGCCGGGGAGCTGTTTTTT
V: TRBV6-6; J: TRBJ1-2; D: .; size: few; CDR3: CASRSGTRNYGYTF; DNA: TGTGCCAGCCGCTCCGGGACAAGAAACTATGGCTACACCTTC
V: TRBV9; J: TRBJ1-1; D: .; size: .; CDR3: CASSGPAGPTRAFF; DNA: TGTGCCAGCAGCGGCCCGGCGGGGCCGACTCGGGCTTTCTTT
V: TRBV6-5; J: TRBJ2-3; D: TRBD1; size: few; CDR3: CASSWRTGTTDTQYF; DNA: TGTGCCAGCAGTTGGAGGACAGGGACCACAGATACGCAGTATTTT
V: TRBV2; J: TRBJ2-7; D: TRBD2; size: .; CDR3: CASSDPGLATYEQYF; DNA: TGTGCCAGCAGTGATCCGGGACTAGCTACTTACGAGCAGTACTTC
V: TRBV12-5; J: TRBJ1-2; D: .; size: few; CDR3: CASGLDGDGYTF; DNA: TGTGCTAGTGGACTGGACGGGGATGGCTACACCTTC
V: TRBV2; J: TRBJ2-5; D: TRBD1; size: few; CDR3: CASRRPGQGAGEQYF; DNA: TGTGCCAGCAGGAGACCGGGACAGGGGGCCGGTGAGCAGTACTTC
V: TRBV19; J: TRBJ2-2; D: .; size: .; CDR3: CASKPGTNTGELFF; DNA: TGTGCCAGTAAACCAGGGACAAACACCGGGGAGCTGTTTTTT
V: TRBV7-6; J: TRBJ1-3; D: .; size: .; CDR3: CASSSRTQSGGNTIYF; DNA: TGTGCCAGCAGCTCTCGGACACAATCCGGGGGAAACACCATATATTTT
V: TRBV7-6; J: TRBJ2-3; D: .; size: few; CDR3: CASSPVTLVSTDTQYF; DNA: TGTGCCAGCAGCCCCGTTACACTAGTGAGCACAGATACGCAGTATTTT
V: TRBV27; J: TRBJ2-5; D: .; size: .; CDR3: CASSTVPTRQETQYF; DNA: TGTGCCAGCAGTACAGTCCCAACTAGGCAAGAGACCCAGTACTTC
V: TRBV7-9; J: TRBJ1-5; D: .; size: .; CDR3: CASSLAGKGVQPQHF; DNA: TGTGCCAGCAGCTTAGCGGGGAAGGGGGTTCAGCCCCAGCATTTT
V: TRBV2; J: TRBJ2-6; D: .; size: few; CDR3: CASSRVGSGANVLTF; DNA: TGTGCCAGCAGTCGGGTTGGCTCTGGGGCCAACGTCCTGACTTTC
V: TRBV11-3; J: TRBJ2-2; D: .; size: few; CDR3: CASSLAGSGELFF; DNA: TGTGCCAGCAGCTTAGCGGGGAGCGGGGAGCTGTTTTTT
V: TRBV4-1; J: TRBJ1-5; D: TRBD1; size: .; CDR3: CASSQDTGGGRQPQHF; DNA: TGCGCCAGCAGCCAGGACACAGGGGGCGGAAGACAGCCCCAGCATTTT
V: TRBV7-2; J: TRBJ2-2; D: TRBD1; size: few; CDR3: CASSFRPGGTGELFF; DNA: TGTGCCAGCAGCTTTCGGCCAGGGGGCACCGGGGAGCTGTTTTTT
V: TRBV21-1; J: TRBJ1-1; D: .; size: few; CDR3: CASSKSFPEAFF; DNA: TGTGCCAGCAGCAAATCTTTTCCTGAAGCTTTCTTT
V: TRBV7-2; J: TRBJ2-5; D: TRBD2; size: few; CDR3: CASSLGSGGVKETQYF; DNA: TGTGCCAGCAGCTTAGGAAGCGGGGGGGTAAAAGAGACCCAGTACTTC
V: TRBV18; J: TRBJ2-7; D: .; size: few; CDR3: CASSPKRGTYEQYF; DNA: TGTGCCAGCTCACCAAAGAGGGGGACCTACGAGCAGTACTTC
V: TRBV28; J: TRBJ1-5; D: TRBD1; size: few; CDR3: CASSPWTGDGQPQHF; DNA: TGTGCCAGCAGTCCGTGGACAGGGGATGGTCAGCCCCAGCATTTT
V: TRBV9; J: TRBJ2-2; D: TRBD1; size: .; CDR3: CASSAGQGAGGELFF; DNA: TGTGCCAGCAGCGCCGGACAGGGGGCGGGCGGGGAGCTGTTTTTT
V: TRBV2; J: TRBJ2-2; D: TRBD1; size: few; CDR3: CASEGTGMEAGELFF; DNA: TGTGCCAGCGAGGGGACAGGGATGGAAGCCGGGGAGCTGTTTTTT
V: TRBV30; J: TRBJ2-1; D: TRBD1; size: few; CDR3: CACTPIGDRGDNEQFF; DNA: TGTGCCTGCACTCCCATAGGGGACAGGGGAGATAATGAGCAGTTCTTC
V: TRBV19; J: TRBJ2-3; D: TRBD2; size: few; CDR3: CASSMGLAGGWGDTQYF; DNA: TGTGCCAGTAGTATGGGACTAGCGGGGGGTTGGGGAGATACGCAGTATTTT
V: TRBV7-3; J: TRBJ2-1; D: .; size: few; CDR3: CASSLMHWVGGGGSYNEQFF; DNA: TGTGCCAGCAGCTTAATGCATTGGGTAGGGGGGGGTGGCTCCTACAATGAGCAGTTCTTC
V: TRBV6-5; J: TRBJ1-2; D: TRBD1; size: .; CDR3: CASSYSSRTGGYGYTF; DNA: TGTGCCAGCAGTTACTCATCGAGGACAGGGGGCTATGGCTACACCTTC
V: TRBV7-2; J: TRBJ1-2; D: TRBD1; size: few; CDR3: CASSPRQGAVIGYTF; DNA: TGTGCCAGCAGCCCGCGACAGGGGGCGGTTATTGGCTACACCTTC
V: TRBV6-5; J: TRBJ2-5; D: .; size: .; CDR3: CASTGVGETQYF; DNA: TGTGCCAGCACCGGGGTAGGGGAGACCCAGTACTTC
V: TRBV7-7; J: TRBJ2-2; D: TRBD2; size: .; CDR3: CASSLAPSGVTGELFF; DNA: TGTGCTAGCAGCTTAGCGCCTAGCGGGGTCACCGGGGAGCTGTTTTTT
V: TRBV20-1; J: TRBJ1-1; D: .; size: .; CDR3: CSAREATEAFF; DNA: TGCAGTGCGCGTGAAGCCACTGAAGCTTTCTTT
V: TRBV7-9; J: TRBJ1-2; D: .; size: .; CDR3: CASSLSLDTYINYGYTF; DNA: TGTGCCAGCAGCCTCAGCCTTGACACGTACATTAACTATGGCTACACCTTC
V: TRBV9; J: TRBJ2-1; D: .; size: few; CDR3: CASSVAGALYNEQFF; DNA: TGTGCCAGCAGCGTCGCGGGCGCCCTTTACAATGAGCAGTTCTTC
V: TRBV6-1; J: TRBJ1-5; D: .; size: .; CDR3: CASSEKPGSNQPQHF; DNA: TGTGCCAGCAGTGAAAAACCAGGAAGCAATCAGCCCCAGCATTTT
V: TRBV5-4; J: TRBJ2-5; D: .; size: few; CDR3: CASSLDQGGSETQYF; DNA: TGTGCCAGCAGCTTGGATCAGGGCGGCAGTGAGACCCAGTACTTC
V: TRBV2; J: TRBJ1-5; D: TRBD1; size: .; CDR3: CASSLDRGNQPQHF; DNA: TGTGCCAGCAGCCTCGACAGGGGGAATCAGCCCCAGCATTTT
V: TRBV5-3; J: TRBJ1-1; D: .; size: few; CDR3: CARSLEAGQPDTEAFF; DNA: TGTGCCAGAAGCTTGGAAGCGGGTCAGCCCGACACTGAAGCTTTCTTT
V: TRBV5-6; J: TRBJ2-3; D: TRBD1; size: few; CDR3: CASSPNRDRLSDTQYF; DNA: TGTGCCAGCAGCCCCAACCGGGACAGATTATCAGATACGCAGTATTTT
V: TRBV5-4; J: TRBJ2-3; D: TRBD2; size: few; CDR3: CASSLEGWEGNTDTQYF; DNA: TGTGCCAGCAGCTTGGAGGGTTGGGAGGGTAACACAGATACGCAGTATTTT
V: TRBV5-1; J: TRBJ2-7; D: TRBD1; size: few; CDR3: CASKRGGSFDEQYF; DNA: TGCGCCAGCAAGAGAGGGGGCAGTTTCGACGAGCAGTACTTC
V: TRBV5-1; J: TRBJ1-3; D: .; size: few; CDR3: CASSYGGTNTIYF; DNA: TGCGCCAGCAGCTATGGGGGGACAAACACCATATATTTT
V: TRBV28; J: TRBJ1-1; D: .; size: .; CDR3: CASGEGSSEAFF; DNA: TGTGCCTCCGGGGAGGGGAGTTCTGAAGCTTTCTTT
V: TRBV6-1; J: TRBJ2-3; D: .; size: .; CDR3: CASSEALRGTDTQYF; DNA: TGTGCCAGCAGTGAAGCACTCAGGGGCACAGATACGCAGTATTTT
V: TRBV7-2; J: TRBJ2-5; D: TRBD2; size: once; CDR3: CASSRGGETQYF; DNA: TGTGCCAGCAGCCGGGGGGGTGAGACCCAGTACTTC
V: TRBV28; J: TRBJ2-6; D: .; size: few; CDR3: CASTGTGSGANVLTF; DNA: TGTGCCAGCACCGGGACTGGGTCTGGGGCCAACGTCCTGACTTTC
V: TRBV6-1; J: TRBJ2-2; D: TRBD1; size: .; CDR3: CASSVDRGSGELFF; DNA: TGTGCCAGCAGTGTCGACAGGGGGTCCGGGGAGCTGTTTTTT
V: TRBV7-8; J: TRBJ1-1; D: .; size: .; CDR3: CASRAIQDTNTEAFF; DNA: TGTGCCAGCAGGGCAATTCAGGATACGAACACTGAAGCTTTCTTT